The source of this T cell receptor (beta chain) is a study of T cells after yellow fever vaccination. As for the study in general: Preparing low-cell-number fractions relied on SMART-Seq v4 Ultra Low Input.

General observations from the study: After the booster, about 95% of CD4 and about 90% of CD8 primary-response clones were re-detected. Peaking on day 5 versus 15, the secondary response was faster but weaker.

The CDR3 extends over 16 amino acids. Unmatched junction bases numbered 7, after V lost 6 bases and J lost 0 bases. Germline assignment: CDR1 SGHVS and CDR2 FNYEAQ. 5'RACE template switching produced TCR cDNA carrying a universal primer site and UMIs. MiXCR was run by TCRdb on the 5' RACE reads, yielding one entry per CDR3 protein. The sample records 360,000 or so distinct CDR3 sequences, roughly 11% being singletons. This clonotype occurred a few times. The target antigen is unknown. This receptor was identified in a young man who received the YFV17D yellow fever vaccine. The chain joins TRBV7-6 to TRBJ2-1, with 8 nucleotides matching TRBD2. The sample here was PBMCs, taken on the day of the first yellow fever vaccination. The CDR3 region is CASSYTGGSSYNEQFF. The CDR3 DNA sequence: TGTGCCAGCAGTTACACGGGGGGGAGCTCCTACAATGAGCAGTTCTTC.